This T cell receptor (beta chain) is drawn from a study of blood T cell repertoires in COVID-19. Study-level information: Samples of COVID-19 (acute and convalescent) were obtained from the United States, Italy and Spain. T cells, B-cell-depleted T cells, or PBMCs supplied cDNA or gDNA.

Germline assignment: CDR1 LGHNA and CDR2 YNFKEQ. J lost 7 bases, V lost 4 bases, and 7 bases had no gene match. The CDR3 covers 15 residues. The table came from immunoSEQ multiplex PCR; TCRdb's copy has only in-frame clones and leaves some out. The data show 120,000 to 150,000 clones, approximately 79% seen once. The receptor comes from a man aged 55-75 years with acute or convalescent COVID-19. This chain links TRBV4-2 with TRBJ1-6, with TRBD1 matching 7 bases. Source material: peripheral blood. The CDR3 loop reads CASSLGQVYNSPLHF. In DNA form, the CDR3 reads TGTGCCAGCAGCCTCGGACAGGTCTACAATTCACCCCTCCACTTT.